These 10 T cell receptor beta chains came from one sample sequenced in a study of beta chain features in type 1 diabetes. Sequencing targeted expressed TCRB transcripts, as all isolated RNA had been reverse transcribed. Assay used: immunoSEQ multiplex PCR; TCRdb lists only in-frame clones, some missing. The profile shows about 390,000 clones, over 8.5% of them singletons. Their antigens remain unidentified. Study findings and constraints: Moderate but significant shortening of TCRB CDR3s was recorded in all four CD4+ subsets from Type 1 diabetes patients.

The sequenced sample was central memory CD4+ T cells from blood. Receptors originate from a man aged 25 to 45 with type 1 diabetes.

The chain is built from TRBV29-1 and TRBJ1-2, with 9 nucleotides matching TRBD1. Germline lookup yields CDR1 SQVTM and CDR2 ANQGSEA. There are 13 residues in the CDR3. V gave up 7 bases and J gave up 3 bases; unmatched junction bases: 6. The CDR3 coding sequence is TGCAGCGCCATGACAGGGGGGGACTATGGCTACACCTTC. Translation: CSAMTGGDYGYTF.

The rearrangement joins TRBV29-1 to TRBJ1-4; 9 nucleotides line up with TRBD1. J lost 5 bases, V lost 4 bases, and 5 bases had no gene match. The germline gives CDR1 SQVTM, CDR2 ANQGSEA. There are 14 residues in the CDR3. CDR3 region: CSVVGTGNNEKLFF. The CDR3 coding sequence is TGCAGCGTTGTAGGGACAGGGAACAATGAAAAACTGTTTTTT.

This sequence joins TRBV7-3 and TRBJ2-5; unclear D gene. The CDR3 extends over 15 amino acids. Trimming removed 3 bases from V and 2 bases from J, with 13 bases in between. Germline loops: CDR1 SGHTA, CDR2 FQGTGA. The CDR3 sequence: CASSLGIYSQETQYF. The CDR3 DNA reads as TGTGCCAGCAGCTTGGGAATATACTCACAAGAGACCCAGTACTTC.

CDR3 nucleotides: TGTGCCAGCAGCTTACTCGGCCCGGGGGAGCGCTCGGCTTTCTTT. Residues: CASSLLGPGERSAFF. The V and J genes are TRBV7-3 and TRBJ1-1; D might be TRBD1 (5 bases). The CDR3 has 15 residues. Germline V gene data show CDR1 as SGHTA and CDR2 as FQGTGA. V lost 2 bases and J lost 11, with 21 bases in between.

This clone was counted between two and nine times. The CDR3 protein is CASSLVVLAVYQETQYF. DNA for the CDR3: TGCGCCAGCAGCTTGGTAGTGCTAGCAGTGTACCAAGAGACCCAGTACTTC. V gene TRBV5-1 combines with J gene TRBJ2-5; possible D gene TRBD2, 5 bases. Trimming took 0 bases from V and 0 from J, leaving 15 bases between them. Germline CDR1 and CDR2: SGHRS and YFSETQ. The CDR3 consists of 17 residues.

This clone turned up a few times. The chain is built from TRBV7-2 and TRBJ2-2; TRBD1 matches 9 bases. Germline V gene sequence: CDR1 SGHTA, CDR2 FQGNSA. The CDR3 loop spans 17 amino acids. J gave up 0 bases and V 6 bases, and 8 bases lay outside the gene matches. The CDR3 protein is CASSRYRTGANTGELFF. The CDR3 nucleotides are TGTGCCAGCAGTCGTTATAGGACAGGGGCGAACACCGGGGAGCTGTTTTTT.

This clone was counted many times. Written as DNA, the CDR3 is TGTGCCAGCAGTGATAGCGGGAGCCCATCCGCCTCTGGGGCCAACGTCCTGACTTTC. This codes for CASSDSGSPSASGANVLTF. This chain joins TRBV2 and TRBJ2-6, with 9 bases aligning to TRBD2. CDR1 is SNHLY, CDR2 FYNNEI, per germline. The CDR3 runs 19 residues. V dropped 3 bases and J dropped 0; count of bases not matched to a gene: 9.

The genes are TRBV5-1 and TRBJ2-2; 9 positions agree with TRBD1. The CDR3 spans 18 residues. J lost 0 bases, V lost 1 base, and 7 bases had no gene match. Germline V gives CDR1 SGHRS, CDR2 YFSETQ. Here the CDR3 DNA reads TGCGCCAGCAGCTTGCAACCGGGACAGGGCTCGAACACCGGGGAGCTGTTTTTT. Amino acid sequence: CASSLQPGQGSNTGELFF. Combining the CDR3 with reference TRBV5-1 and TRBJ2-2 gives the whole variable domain KAGVTQTPRYLIKTRGQQVTLSCSPISGHRSVSWYQQTPGQGLQFLFEYFSETQRNKGNFPGRFSGRQFSNSRSEMNVSTLELGDSALYLCASSLQPGQGSNTGELFFGEGSRLTVL.

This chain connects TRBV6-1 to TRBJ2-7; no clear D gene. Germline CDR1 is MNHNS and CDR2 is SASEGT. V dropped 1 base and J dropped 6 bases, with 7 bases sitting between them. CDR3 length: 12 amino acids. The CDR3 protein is CASSEGLSEQYF. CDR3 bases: TGTGCCAGCAGTGAAGGCCTCAGCGAGCAGTACTTC.

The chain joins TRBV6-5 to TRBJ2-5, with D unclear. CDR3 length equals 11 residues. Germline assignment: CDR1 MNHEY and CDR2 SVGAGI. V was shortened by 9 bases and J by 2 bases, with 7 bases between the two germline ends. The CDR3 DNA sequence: TGTGCCAGTGGCAGACAAGAGACCCAGTACTTC. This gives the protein CASGRQETQYF.